These T cell receptor beta chains were read from a single sample in a study of cytomegalovirus exposure and HLA in healthy donors. Method: immunoSEQ multiplex PCR; TCRdb's copy keeps in-frame clones and lacks some. The table has fewer than 250,000 clones, roughly 82% seen once; the top ten hold about 1.5%. The sequencing sample was made of PBMCs. These receptor sequences come from a young woman in good health and CMV-seronegative. Each CDR3 is given with its conserved first and last residue. D genes are given only for firm matches. Some rows mark clone size as missing; the rest say once, few, many or name a class of expanded clone.

v_call	cdr3_length	d_call	clone_size	j_call	cdr3_aa	cdr3_nt
TRBV18	12	.	.	TRBJ2-1	CASSPVRDEQFF	TGTGCCAGCTCACCGGTGAGGGATGAGCAGTTCTTC
TRBV2	15	.	few	TRBJ2-2	CASSAVRGNTGELFF	TGTGCCAGCAGTGCTGTCAGGGGGAACACCGGGGAGCTGTTTTTT
TRBV7-6	15	.	.	TRBJ2-1	CASSLAGAIYNEQFF	TGTGCCAGCAGCTTAGCGGGAGCGATCTACAATGAGCAGTTCTTC
TRBV5-1	15	.	.	TRBJ1-1	CASSPLKQGATEAFF	TGCGCCAGCAGCCCTCTAAAGCAGGGTGCCACTGAAGCTTTCTTT
TRBV6-1	14	.	.	TRBJ2-3	CASSEQGLSDTQYF	TGTGCCAGCAGTGAGCAGGGGTTATCAGATACGCAGTATTTT
TRBV6-1	16	TRBD2	medium-sized	TRBJ2-1	CASSAASGGDYNEQFF	TGTGCCAGCAGTGCCGCTAGCGGGGGGGACTACAATGAGCAGTTCTTC
TRBV6-1	14	TRBD2	.	TRBJ2-3	CASTPTSGTDTQYF	TGTGCCAGCACCCCGACTAGCGGCACAGATACGCAGTATTTT
TRBV9	16	.	.	TRBJ1-2	CASSVGPARLNYGYTF	TGTGCCAGCAGCGTAGGGCCAGCGCGCCTTAACTATGGCTACACCTTC
TRBV27	15	.	.	TRBJ2-7	CASSLGSLSGYEQYF	TGTGCCAGCAGTTTAGGATCGCTAAGCGGCTACGAGCAGTACTTC
TRBV6-4	15	TRBD2	.	TRBJ2-3	CASTREAGGPDTQYF	TGTGCCAGCACCCGGGAAGCGGGGGGGCCGGATACGCAGTATTTT
TRBV7-9	16	TRBD2	.	TRBJ2-1	CASSYLVLAGDWEQFF	TGTGCCAGCAGCTACCTGGTACTAGCGGGAGATTGGGAGCAGTTCTTC
TRBV5-1	21	TRBD2	.	TRBJ2-5	CASSLGESGLAGEDKQETQYF	TGCGCCAGCAGCTTGGGCGAGTCGGGACTAGCGGGGGAAGACAAACAAGAGACCCAGTACTTC
TRBV10-3	14	TRBD2	.	TRBJ2-1	CAIGSGSSYNEQFF	TGTGCCATCGGGAGCGGGAGCTCCTACAATGAGCAGTTCTTC
TRBV10-1	15	TRBD2	.	TRBJ2-1	CASLWTSGRENEQFF	TGCGCCAGCCTTTGGACTAGCGGGAGGGAAAATGAGCAGTTCTTC
TRBV7-8	16	TRBD1	.	TRBJ1-1	CASSFGTVKLNTEAFF	TGTGCCAGCAGCTTTGGGACAGTTAAATTGAACACTGAAGCTTTCTTT
TRBV6-1	13	TRBD1	.	TRBJ1-2	CASSMGQGYGYTF	TGTGCCAGCAGTATGGGACAGGGATATGGCTACACCTTC
TRBV7-9	13	.	.	TRBJ1-1	CASSPRLNTEAFF	TGTGCCAGCAGCCCCCGGTTGAACACTGAAGCTTTCTTT
TRBV28	15	TRBD1	once	TRBJ1-2	CASSLLKDRIYGYTF	TGTGCCAGCAGTTTATTAAAGGACAGGATCTATGGCTACACCTTC
TRBV10-3	16	.	.	TRBJ1-4	CAISESGAGGSEKLFF	TGTGCCATCAGTGAGTCCGGAGCTGGAGGGTCGGAAAAACTGTTTTTT
TRBV6-6	15	TRBD2	.	TRBJ2-3	CASTRGGIGPDTQYF	TGTGCCAGCACTCGGGGGGGAATCGGCCCAGATACGCAGTATTTT
TRBV9	15	.	.	TRBJ2-2	CASSVDLRSAGELFF	TGTGCCAGCAGCGTAGACCTTAGAAGCGCCGGGGAGCTGTTTTTT
TRBV9	15	.	few	TRBJ2-2	CASSVGFGNTGELFF	TGTGCCAGCAGCGTAGGGTTCGGTAACACCGGGGAGCTGTTTTTT
TRBV15	16	.	.	TRBJ1-2	CATSRAGQGTNYGYTF	TGTGCCACCAGCAGAGCGGGTCAGGGTACTAACTATGGCTACACCTTC
TRBV5-1	16	TRBD1	.	TRBJ2-7	CASSLGPTGGYYEQYF	TGCGCCAGCAGCTTGGGGCCCACAGGGGGCTACTACGAGCAGTACTTC
TRBV6-1	18	TRBD1	.	TRBJ2-3	CASSARLVQGASTDTQYF	TGTGCCAGCAGTGCGAGATTGGTTCAGGGGGCGAGCACAGATACGCAGTATTTT
TRBV2	15	TRBD1	.	TRBJ2-7	CASSEGGGVSYEQYF	TGTGCCAGCAGTGAAGGAGGGGGCGTCTCCTACGAGCAGTACTTC
TRBV9	13	.	.	TRBJ2-7	CASSVGHTYEQYF	TGTGCCAGCAGCGTGGGACATACCTACGAGCAGTACTTC
TRBV14	14	.	.	TRBJ2-1	CASSHFGNRGEQFF	TGTGCCAGCAGCCATTTCGGGAATCGGGGTGAGCAGTTCTTC
TRBV7-9	16	TRBD1	.	TRBJ1-2	CASSHRDREGIHGYTF	TGTGCCAGCAGCCACCGGGACAGAGAGGGGATACATGGCTACACCTTC
TRBV7-9	14	.	.	TRBJ2-1	CASSLARATDEQFF	TGTGCCAGCAGCTTAGCGCGGGCTACCGATGAGCAGTTCTTC
TRBV5-6	13	.	.	TRBJ1-1	CASSSREAGEAFF	TGTGCCAGCAGCTCGCGGGAGGCTGGTGAAGCTTTCTTT
TRBV27	14	.	.	TRBJ2-6	CASRWGAGANVLTF	TGTGCCAGCAGATGGGGGGCTGGGGCCAACGTCCTGACTTTC
TRBV6-1	15	.	.	TRBJ1-5	CASRGDFNSNQPQHF	TGTGCCAGCAGAGGGGACTTCAATAGCAATCAGCCCCAGCATTTT
TRBV9	14	TRBD1	.	TRBJ2-7	CASSVGTGRYEQYF	TGTGCCAGCAGCGTAGGGACAGGGCGTTACGAGCAGTACTTC
TRBV7-3	13	.	.	TRBJ1-1	CASSLWRQSEAFF	TGTGCCAGCAGCTTATGGCGGCAAAGCGAAGCTTTCTTT
TRBV19	14	.	.	TRBJ1-5	CASSTQGSNQPQHF	TGTGCCAGTAGTACGCAGGGTAGCAATCAGCCCCAGCATTTT
TRBV5-1	15	.	.	TRBJ1-5	CASSLTGISNQPQHF	TGCGCCAGCAGCTTGACAGGAATTAGCAATCAGCCCCAGCATTTT
TRBV6-5	15	.	.	TRBJ2-2	CASSQGVLKTGELFF	TGTGCCAGCAGCCAAGGGGTCCTAAAAACCGGGGAGCTGTTTTTT
TRBV6-5	16	.	.	TRBJ1-5	CASSYGPFNGNQPQHF	TGTGCCAGCAGTTACGGCCCGTTTAATGGCAATCAGCCCCAGCATTTT
TRBV20-1	11	.	.	TRBJ2-7	CSAARAYEQYF	TGCAGTGCTGCTCGCGCCTACGAGCAGTACTTC
TRBV5-4	15	TRBD2	.	TRBJ2-7	CASSFASGRDYEQYF	TGTGCCAGCAGCTTCGCTAGCGGGAGGGATTACGAGCAGTACTTC
TRBV4-2	15	TRBD2	.	TRBJ2-1	CASSQTSGGYNEQFF	TGTGCCAGCAGCCAAACTAGCGGGGGATACAATGAGCAGTTCTTC
TRBV7-9	13	.	few	TRBJ2-5	CASSPAPGETQYF	TGTGCCAGCAGCCCCGCCCCAGGGGAGACCCAGTACTTC
TRBV13	14	.	.	TRBJ2-7	CASSLFDSAYEQYF	TGTGCCAGCAGCTTATTTGACAGTGCCTACGAGCAGTACTTC
TRBV12-5	13	.	.	TRBJ1-5	CASVRGGSGPQHF	TGTGCTAGTGTTAGGGGGGGAAGTGGGCCCCAGCATTTT
TRBV27	18	.	.	TRBJ1-5	CASSMIGFRGGENQPQHF	TGTGCCAGCAGCATGATAGGGTTTAGAGGCGGGGAAAATCAGCCCCAGCATTTT
TRBV18	14	TRBD2	few	TRBJ2-7	CASSTGTSVFEQYF	TGTGCCAGCTCAACGGGGACTAGCGTTTTCGAGCAGTACTTC
TRBV2	14	TRBD1	.	TRBJ1-2	CASGRQGYDYGYTF	TGTGCCAGCGGCCGACAGGGGTATGACTATGGCTACACCTTC
TRBV19	14	TRBD2	.	TRBJ2-4	CASNPGTTQNIQYF	TGTGCCAGTAATCCCGGGACTACACAAAACATTCAGTACTTC
TRBV7-9	14	.	.	TRBJ1-1	CASSLQGSNTEAFF	TGTGCCAGCAGCTTACAAGGGAGCAACACTGAAGCTTTCTTT
TRBV6-5	14	TRBD1	few	TRBJ1-5	CAAGGEGGNQPQHF	TGTGCCGCAGGGGGCGAGGGTGGCAATCAGCCCCAGCATTTT
TRBV19	14	TRBD2	.	TRBJ2-2	CASRGGQNTGELFF	TGTGCCAGTAGGGGAGGGCAGAACACCGGGGAGCTGTTTTTT
TRBV23-1	15	TRBD1	.	TRBJ2-3	CASITLTGKVDTQYF	TGCGCCAGCATCACCTTGACAGGGAAAGTAGATACGCAGTATTTT
TRBV14	15	TRBD1	.	TRBJ2-5	CASSPVDRGLATQYF	TGTGCCAGCAGCCCGGTGGACAGGGGGCTAGCGACCCAGTACTTC